The rows below give T cell receptor beta chains drawn from one sample of a study of tumor and adjacent non-tumor tissue in lung cancer. TCRdb reprocessed the multiplex PCR reads with MiXCR, giving one entry per CDR3 protein. The data hold around 210,000 distinct CDR3 sequences, with 60% to 85% observed a single time. The sequencing sample was made of lung tumor tissue. Receptors originate from a man aged 55 to 70 with non-small cell lung cancer. CDR3s leave out the opening cysteine and the closing phenylalanine or tryptophan.

TRBV7-9 | ASSSRTGGPEQY
TRBV12-3/TRBV12-4 | ASSLALFDRIFIEAF
TRBV5-6 | ASRYSGREGYEQY
TRBV10-1 | ASSESIAGSYEQY
TRBV4-1 | ASNQALTKTYEQY
TRBV11-2 | ASNLVGKDTEAF
TRBV11-3 | TTSLGGGTYNEQF
TRBV24-1 | ATSDPGLVYNEQF
TRBV21-1 | ASSKRFQGLAGVQETQY
TRBV11-2 | ASSSTMRGPRGTQY
TRBV5-4 | ASTPRWRSTYNEQF
TRBV20-1 | SARSGGQDDQPQH
TRBV5-4 | ASSFSLNSGANVLT
TRBV5-1 | ASSDPQGGANVLT
TRBV11-2 | ANSPKGQTQY
TRBV2 | ASSEARGSHDEQY
TRBV12-3/TRBV12-4 | TSSPGHQGNTIY
TRBV6-5 | ASSNWGGGYT
TRBV20-1 | SALTGIGGYEQY
TRBV28 | ASYIGQNGYT
TRBV4-1 | ACSQETSLYYNEQF
TRBV11-2 | AGSPGRQSYGYT
TRBV6-5 | VSSGNRRPGNTDTQY
TRBV4-2 | ASRQDLRAGGTQETQC
TRBV7-9 | ASSLWQGGDEQF
TRBV20-1 | SARDQRIPTPTQY
TRBV11-3 | ASSLGVTSGGVETQY
TRBV6-5 | ASSYHGQPNTEAF
TRBV5-5 | ASSPWGELMDMQY
TRBV4-2 | AGSHNYRGADTQY
TRBV11-2 | ASSPKRRGSFDTETF
TRBV5-5 | ASSLEQKQPQH
TRBV24-1 | ATSDSNEQF